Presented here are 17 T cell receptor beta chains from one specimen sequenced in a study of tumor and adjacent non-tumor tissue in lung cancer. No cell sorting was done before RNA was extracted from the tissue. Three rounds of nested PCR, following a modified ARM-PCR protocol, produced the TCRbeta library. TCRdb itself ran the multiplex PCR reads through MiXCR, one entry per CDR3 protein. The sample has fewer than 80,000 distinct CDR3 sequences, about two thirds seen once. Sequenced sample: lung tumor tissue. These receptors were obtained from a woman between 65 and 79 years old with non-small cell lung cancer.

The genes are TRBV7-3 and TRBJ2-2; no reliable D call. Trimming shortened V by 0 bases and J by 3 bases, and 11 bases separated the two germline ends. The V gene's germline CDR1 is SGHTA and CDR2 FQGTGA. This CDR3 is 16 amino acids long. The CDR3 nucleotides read TGTGCCAGCAGCTTAACGCGGCGGATGGACACCGGGGAGCTGTTTTTT. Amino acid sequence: CASSLTRRMDTGELFF.

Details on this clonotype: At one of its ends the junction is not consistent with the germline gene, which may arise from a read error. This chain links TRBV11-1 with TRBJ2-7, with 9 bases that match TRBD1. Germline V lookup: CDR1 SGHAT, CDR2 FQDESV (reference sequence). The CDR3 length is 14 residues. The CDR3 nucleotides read TGTGCCATCAGACCGGGACAGGGTATCTATGAGCAGTATTTC. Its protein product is CAIRPGQGIYEQYF.

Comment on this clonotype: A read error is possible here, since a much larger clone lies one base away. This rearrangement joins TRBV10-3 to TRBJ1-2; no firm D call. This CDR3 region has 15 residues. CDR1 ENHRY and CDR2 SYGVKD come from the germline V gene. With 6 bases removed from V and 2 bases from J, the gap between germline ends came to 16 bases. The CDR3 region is CAISQERCQNYGYTF. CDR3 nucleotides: TGTGCCATCAGCCAAGAGCGGTGTCAAAACTATGGCTACACCTTC.

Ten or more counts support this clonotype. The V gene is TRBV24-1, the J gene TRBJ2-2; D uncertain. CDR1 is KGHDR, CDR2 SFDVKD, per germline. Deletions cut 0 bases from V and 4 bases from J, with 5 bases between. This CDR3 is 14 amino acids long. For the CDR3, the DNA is TGTGCCACCAGTGATTTGTCTTTCACCGGGGAGCTGTTTTTT. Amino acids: CATSDLSFTGELFF.

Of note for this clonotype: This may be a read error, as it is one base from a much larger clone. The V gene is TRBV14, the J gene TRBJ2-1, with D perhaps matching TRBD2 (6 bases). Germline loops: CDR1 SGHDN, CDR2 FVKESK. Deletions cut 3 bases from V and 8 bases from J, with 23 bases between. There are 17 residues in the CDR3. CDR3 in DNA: TGTGCCAGCAGCCACGGCAGGTGGAGCGGAGGGCGGGATGAGCAGTTCTTC. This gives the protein CASSHGRWSGGRDEQFF.

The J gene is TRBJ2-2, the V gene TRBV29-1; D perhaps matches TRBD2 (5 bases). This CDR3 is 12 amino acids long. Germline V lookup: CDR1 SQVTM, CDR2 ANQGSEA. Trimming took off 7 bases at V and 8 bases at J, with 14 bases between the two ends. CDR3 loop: CSARISAGELFF. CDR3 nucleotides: TGCAGCGCTAGGATTAGCGCTGGGGAGCTGTTTTTT.

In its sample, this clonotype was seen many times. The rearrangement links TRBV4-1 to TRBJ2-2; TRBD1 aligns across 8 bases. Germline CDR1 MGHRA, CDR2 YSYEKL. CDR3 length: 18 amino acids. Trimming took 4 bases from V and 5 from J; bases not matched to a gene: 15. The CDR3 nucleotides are TGCGCCAGCAGCCCTGGCGAGGGCAGGGGGCGAGTTACCGGGGAGCTGTTTTTT. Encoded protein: CASSPGEGRGRVTGELFF.

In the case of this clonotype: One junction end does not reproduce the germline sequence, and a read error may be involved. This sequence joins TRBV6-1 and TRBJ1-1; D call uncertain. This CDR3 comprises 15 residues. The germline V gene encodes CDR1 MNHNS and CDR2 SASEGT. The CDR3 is CASSPTGRGNTDAFF. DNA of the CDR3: TGTGCCAGCAGCCCGACCGGGAGAGGGAACACTGATGCTTTCTTT.

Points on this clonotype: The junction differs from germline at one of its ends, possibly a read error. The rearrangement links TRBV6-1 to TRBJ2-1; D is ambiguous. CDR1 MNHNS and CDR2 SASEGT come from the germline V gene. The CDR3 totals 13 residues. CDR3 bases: TGTGCCAGCAGTCTTGACGGCAACAATGAGCTGTTCTTC. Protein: CASSLDGNNELFF.

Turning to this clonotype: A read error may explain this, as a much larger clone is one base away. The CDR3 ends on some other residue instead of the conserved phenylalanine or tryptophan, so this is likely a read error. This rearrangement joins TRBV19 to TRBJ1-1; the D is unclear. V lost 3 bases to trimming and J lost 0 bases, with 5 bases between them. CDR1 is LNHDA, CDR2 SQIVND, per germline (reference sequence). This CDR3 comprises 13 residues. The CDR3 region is CASSIGVNTEAFI. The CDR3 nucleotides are TGTGCCAGTAGTATTGGTGTGAACACTGAAGCTTTCATT.

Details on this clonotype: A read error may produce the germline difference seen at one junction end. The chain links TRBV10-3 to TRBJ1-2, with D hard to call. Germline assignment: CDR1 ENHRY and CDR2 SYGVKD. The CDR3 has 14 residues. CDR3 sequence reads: CAYWRLGQVNGYIF. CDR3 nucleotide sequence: TGTGCCTACTGGAGATTGGGTCAAGTGAATGGCTACATCTTC.

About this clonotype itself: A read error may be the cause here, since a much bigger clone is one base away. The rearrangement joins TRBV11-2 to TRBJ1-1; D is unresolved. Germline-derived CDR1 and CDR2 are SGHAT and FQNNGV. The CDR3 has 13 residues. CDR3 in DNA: TGTACCAGCAGCCTCGACTCCAACACTGAAGCTTTCTTT. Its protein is CTSSLDSNTEAFF. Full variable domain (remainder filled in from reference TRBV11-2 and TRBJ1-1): EAGVAQSPRYKIIEKRQSVAFWCNPISGHATLYWYQQILGQGPKLLIQFQNNGVVDDSQLPKDRFSAERLKGVDSTLKIQPAKLEDSAVYLCTSSLDSNTEAFFGQGTRLTVV.

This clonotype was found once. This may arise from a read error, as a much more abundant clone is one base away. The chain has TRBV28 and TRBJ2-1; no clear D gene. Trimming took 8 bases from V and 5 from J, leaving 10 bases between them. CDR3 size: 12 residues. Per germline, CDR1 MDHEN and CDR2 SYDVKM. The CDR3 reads CASHTGDNEQFF. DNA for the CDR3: TGTGCCAGCCACACTGGTGACAATGAGCAGTTCTTC.

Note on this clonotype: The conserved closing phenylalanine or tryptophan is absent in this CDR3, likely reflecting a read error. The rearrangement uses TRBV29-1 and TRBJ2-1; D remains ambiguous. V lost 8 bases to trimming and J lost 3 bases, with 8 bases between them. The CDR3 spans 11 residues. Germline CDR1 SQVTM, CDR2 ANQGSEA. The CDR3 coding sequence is TGCAGCTCCGACCTCTACAATGAGCAGTTCTCT. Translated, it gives CSSDLYNEQFS.

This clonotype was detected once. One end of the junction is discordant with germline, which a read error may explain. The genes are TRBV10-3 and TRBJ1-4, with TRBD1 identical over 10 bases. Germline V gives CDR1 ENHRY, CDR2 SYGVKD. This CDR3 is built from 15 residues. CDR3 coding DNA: TGCGCCATCAGTGAGACGGGACAGGGGTATGAAAAACTGTTTTTT. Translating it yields CAISETGQGYEKLFF.

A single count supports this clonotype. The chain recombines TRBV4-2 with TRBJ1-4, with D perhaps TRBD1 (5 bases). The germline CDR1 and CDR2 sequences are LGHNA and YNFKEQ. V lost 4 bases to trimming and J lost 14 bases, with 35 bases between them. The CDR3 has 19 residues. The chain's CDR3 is CASSPGPGLIIATNEELFF. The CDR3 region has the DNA TGTGCCAGCAGCCCAGGACCGGGACTGATCATTGCAACTAATGAAGAGCTGTTTTTT.

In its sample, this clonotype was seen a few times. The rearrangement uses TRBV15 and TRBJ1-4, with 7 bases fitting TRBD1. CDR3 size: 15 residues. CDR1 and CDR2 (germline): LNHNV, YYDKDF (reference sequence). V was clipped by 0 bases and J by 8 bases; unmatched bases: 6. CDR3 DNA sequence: TGTGCCACCAGCAGAGATACAGGGGCCAGGGAAAAACTGTTTTTT. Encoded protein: CATSRDTGAREKLFF.